The 10 T cell receptor beta chains in this list originate from one sample, sequenced in a study of regulatory T cells in long-lasting Graves disease. According to the study, TCR beta libraries were built with iRepertoire HTBI primers and CDR3-region Arm-PCR. TCRdb recomputed calls from the multiplex PCR reads with MiXCR, one row per CDR3 protein. The repertoire includes hundreds of thousands of distinct CDR3 sequences, roughly 15% of them detected once, and about 12% sits in the top ten. Documented time point: newly diagnosed GD, antithyroid drugs for less than 3 months. After RNA was extracted from PBMCs, the TCR library was made from it. These data were likewise used in another study, on T cells in Graves' hyperthyroidism and ophthalmopathy.

The starting material was peripheral blood mononuclear cells (PBMCs), obtained at new diagnosis, from a patient treated with antithyroid drugs. The receptors shown here come from a man between 18 and 29 years old with Graves disease.

This clonotype turned up a few times. The chain is built from TRBV2 and TRBJ2-1; D is ambiguous. The CDR3 is 13 residues long. Trimming stripped 2 bases from V and 9 bases from J, with 11 bases between. Germline V gene lookup returns CDR1 SNHLY and CDR2 FYNNEI. The CDR3 nucleotides are TGTGCCAGCAGTGAATACGCGAGGATTGAGCAGTTCTTC. Translating it yields CASSEYARIEQFF.

There are a few counts of this clonotype. V is TRBV7-9 and J is TRBJ1-3; a weak D match, TRBD1 (5 bases). This CDR3 spans 14 amino acids. The germline gives CDR1 SEHNR, CDR2 FQNEAQ (reference sequence). V was shortened by 2 bases and J by 4 bases, with 9 bases between the two germline ends. The CDR3 DNA sequence: TGTGCCAGCAGCTTACGCCGGGGGGGAAACACCATATATTTT. It translates to CASSLRRGGNTIYF.

This clonotype was counted many times. The gene calls are TRBV20-1 and TRBJ2-1; D possibly uses TRBD1 or TRBD2 (5 bases each). Germline V gene sequence: CDR1 DFQATT, CDR2 SNEGSKA (reference sequence). This CDR3 contains 14 residues. The V end was cut by 1 base, the J end by 7 bases, with 14 bases between. CDR3 protein: CSARGPRGENEQFF. The DNA for the CDR3 is TGCAGTGCTAGAGGCCCGAGAGGGGAGAATGAGCAGTTCTTC.

The rearrangement joins TRBV30 to TRBJ1-3; the D is unclear. The CDR3 consists of 13 residues. Trimming pared 1 base from V and 0 bases from J, leaving 4 bases between. CDR1 and CDR2 from the germline V gene are GTSNPN and SVGIG (reference sequence). The CDR3, as DNA: TGTGCCTGGAGTGAGGGCTCTGGAAACACCATATATTTT. It translates to CAWSEGSGNTIYF. The whole variable domain, filled in from reference TRBV30 and TRBJ1-3, reads SQTIHQWPATLVQPVGSPLSLECTVEGTSNPNLYWYRQAAGRGLQLLFYSVGIGQISSEVPQNLSASRPQDRQFILSSKKLLLSDSGFYLCAWSEGSGNTIYFGEGSWLTVV.

This clonotype was observed a few times. The chain carries TRBV18 and TRBJ1-1; D remains ambiguous. V dropped 4 bases and J dropped 7 bases, with 16 bases sitting between them. Germline-derived CDR1 and CDR2 are KGHSH and LQKENI. There are 14 residues in the CDR3. The DNA for the CDR3 is TGTGCCAGCTCACGGACGGCTACCATTCTTGAAGCTTTCTTT. The encoded protein is CASSRTATILEAFF.

This clonotype was recorded at least ten times. The chain employs TRBV6-1 and TRBJ1-6, with 7 bases matching TRBD1. The CDR3 totals 14 residues. With V trimmed by 5 bases and J by 4 bases, 2 bases remained unmatched. CDR1 is MNHNS, CDR2 SASEGT, per germline. CDR3 coding DNA: TGTGCCAGCAGTACGGGACAGTATAATTCACCCCTCCACTTT. Protein product: CASSTGQYNSPLHF.

This clonotype was seen only a few times. The chain links TRBV27 to TRBJ2-1; 7 nucleotides line up with TRBD2. This CDR3 has 15 amino acids. V lost 7 bases to trimming and J lost 6 bases; unmatched junction nucleotides: 12. CDR1 is MNHEY and CDR2 is SMNVEV in the germline V gene (reference sequence). CDR3 amino acids: CASTPLLAELNEQFF. The DNA of the CDR3 is TGTGCCAGCACCCCCCTGCTAGCGGAGCTCAATGAGCAGTTCTTC.

This clonotype has just a few counts. This rearrangement joins TRBV2 to TRBJ1-2; 9 nucleotides line up with TRBD1. The CDR3 length is 13 residues. Trimming cost V 7 bases and J 8 bases; bases outside gene matches: 8. Germline V lookup: CDR1 SNHLY, CDR2 FYNNEI. For the CDR3, the DNA is TGTGCCAGCACTTACAGGGGGCCGGACGGCTACACCTTC. This sequence encodes CASTYRGPDGYTF.

This clonotype was counted a few times. This sequence joins TRBV6-2 or TRBV6-3 and TRBJ1-2; 7 bases line up with TRBD1. The CDR3 spans 17 residues. Germline V lookup: CDR1 MNHEY, CDR2 SVGEGT. The junction had 10 bases not matched to a gene; V was cut back by 3 bases and J by 0 bases. The CDR3 coding sequence is TGTGCCAGCAGTTATCAGCGGGAGGGGGCGTCTAACTATGGCTACACCTTC. It encodes CASSYQREGASNYGYTF.

This clonotype was recorded at least ten times. The V gene is TRBV7-3, the J gene TRBJ2-3, with TRBD1 matching over 10 bases. Unmatched junction bases numbered 11, after V lost 4 bases and J lost 4 bases. The germline gives CDR1 SGHTA, CDR2 FQGTGA. The CDR3 length is 17 residues. CDR3 sequence: CASSSPDRGQSADTQYF. The CDR3, as DNA: TGTGCCAGCAGCTCACCAGACAGGGGGCAGTCGGCAGATACGCAGTATTTT.